These 7 T cell receptor beta chains share one sample of origin, sequenced in a study of cytomegalovirus exposure and HLA in healthy donors listed by TCRdb under 2017. The method behind the library was the immunoSEQ multiplex PCR assay. For the multiplex PCR, a mixture combining 60 forward primers for TCR Vbeta segments and 13 reverse primers for TCR Jbeta segments was used. TCRdb limited this immuneACCESS table to in-frame rearrangements with V and J called. A share of clones is missing; checked studies link under half to unresolved V genes, and the rest is unexplained. This sample is represented by around 190,000 clones; just under 75% of them were singletons. Of the sample, 4% to 5% is held by the ten largest clones. Sequencing was performed on PBMCs. The receptors originated from a man in his thirties or forties in good health and CMV-seropositive.

The chain combines TRBV7-2 with TRBJ2-1, with 9 bases aligning to TRBD1. Germline CDR1 SGHTA, CDR2 FQGNSA. V was clipped by 5 bases and J by 8 bases; unmatched bases: 7. The CDR3 contains 14 residues. The CDR3 is CASSRGQGLDEQFF. As DNA, the CDR3 is TGTGCCAGCAGCCGAGGACAGGGGCTCGATGAGCAGTTCTTC. The entire variable domain, with the rest obtained from reference TRBV7-2 and TRBJ2-1, is as follows: GAGVSQSPSNKVTEKGKDVELRCDPISGHTALYWYRQSLGQGLEFLIYFQGNSAPDKSGLPSDRFSAERTGGSVSTLTIQRTQQEDSAVYLCASSRGQGLDEQFFGPGTRLTVL.

V and J are TRBV5-6 and TRBJ1-5, with no clear D. The CDR3 has 14 amino acids. Germline V gene sequence: CDR1 SGHDT, CDR2 YYEEEE. V lost 0 bases to trimming and J lost 4 bases, with 8 bases between them. The CDR3 bases are TGTGCCAGCAGCTTGGCCGGGGATAATCAGCCCCAGCATTTT. It codes for CASSLAGDNQPQHF.

This clone showed up just a few times. The chain has TRBV14 and TRBJ2-7, with a possible D match to TRBD1 (5 bases). In germline, CDR1 is SGHDN, CDR2 FVKESK. Trimming cost V 0 bases and J 2 bases, with 14 bases left between them. This CDR3 spans 16 amino acids. The CDR3 coding sequence is TGTGCCAGCAGCCAAGAAGGGGTAGTCAGACCCTACGAGCAGTACTTC. Encoded protein: CASSQEGVVRPYEQYF.

This chain links TRBV2 with TRBJ1-5, with TRBD1 matching 9 bases. This CDR3 region has 19 residues. Germline assignment: CDR1 SNHLY and CDR2 FYNNEI. V gave up 4 bases and J gave up 1 base; unmatched junction bases: 14. CDR3 bases: TGTGCCAGCAGTGGTTTAGGGACAGGGAGAATTGGGAGCAATCAGCCCCAGCATTTT. It codes for CASSGLGTGRIGSNQPQHF.

The chain recombines TRBV4-2 with TRBJ1-3; the D is unclear. V lost 0 bases to trimming and J lost 0 bases, with 9 bases between them. The CDR3 runs to 16 residues. From germline, CDR1 is LGHNA and CDR2 YNFKEQ. The CDR3 here is CASSQEGRVSGNTIYF. Written as DNA, the CDR3 is TGTGCCAGCAGCCAAGAAGGGAGGGTCTCTGGAAACACCATATATTTT.

The chain has TRBV30 and TRBJ2-7; 8 bases are shared with TRBD2. The CDR3 is made up of 12 amino acids. The germline gives CDR1 GTSNPN, CDR2 SVGIG (reference sequence). V lost 7 bases and J lost 2; bases outside the gene matches: 4. The CDR3 region is CASSGGAYEQYF. For the CDR3, the DNA is TGTGCCTCGAGCGGGGGAGCCTACGAGCAGTACTTC.

This clone showed up just a few times. The CDR3 DNA reads as TGTGCCAGCAGCTTAGCCCTCCTACTAGTCTACAATGAGCAGTTCTTC. This codes for CASSLALLLVYNEQFF. The genes are TRBV7-2 and TRBJ2-1, with D maybe TRBD2 (5 bases). This CDR3 contains 16 residues. V lost 0 bases and J 3 bases, leaving 12 bases between the germline ends. The germline CDR1 and CDR2 sequences are SGHTA and FQGNSA.